This record covers a single T cell receptor beta chain. Its antigen is currently unknown. The entry originates in a study of shared clonotypes between healthy human individuals. Study at large: Participating donors consisted of two women and three men aged 18 to 49. Findings of the study overall: The study found lower generation probabilities in non-shared clonotypes than in those shared by all four donors.

V lost 3 bases and J lost 4, with 25 bases in between. The germline V gene has CDR1 KGHSH and CDR2 LQKENI. The CDR3 contains 20 residues. Naive CD45RA+ and memory CD45RA-negative subsets were split from CD4+ cells. Assay execution proceeded at the deep level. Assay: immunoSEQ multiplex PCR; the TCRdb copy retains only in-frame clones and omits some. This repertoire shows some 2.1 million clones, roughly 94% found once; its top ten account for more than 0.1%. The sequence came from a man younger than 35 in good health. The rearrangement joins TRBV18 to TRBJ1-6; tentatively, D is TRBD1 (5 bases). The sequencing sample was made of naive CD4+ T cells sorted from blood. Sample subset: CD45RA+ positively selected. The CDR3 nucleotides read TGTGCCAGCTCACCCCTCAAGCAGGGCAGTGCCCTTCCGTATAATTCACCCCTCCACTTT. This encodes CASSPLKQGSALPYNSPLHF.